The clone carrying this TCR beta chain was seen only a few times. Its antigen is as yet unknown. The PCR employed 60 Vbeta primers together with 13 Jbeta primers. Profiled with immunoSEQ multiplex PCR; TCRdb holds only in-frame clones, not every one. The sample lists some 150,000 clones, roughly 80% occurring once. Germline-derived CDR1 and CDR2 are KGHSH and LQKENI. The CDR3 is 14 amino acids. Trimming took 4 bases from V and 5 from J, leaving 11 bases between them. The record originates from a study of cytomegalovirus exposure and HLA in healthy donors. Study information: Roughly 86 million unique TCRs from HLA-typed donors made up an early data release. Study findings and constraints: In a later analysis, HLA-C alleles had the fewest associated TCRs, DRB1 alleles the most. Some V segments could not be told apart, so they were left out, TRBV6-2 and TRBV6-3 among them. Rare TCR sequences dominated, though some public TCRs recurred in many donors.

The receptor was derived from a woman between 35 and 50 years old in good health and CMV-seronegative. This chain links TRBV18 with TRBJ2-2; D is possibly TRBD1 (6 bases). Sequenced: PBMCs. CDR3 DNA sequence: TGTGCCAGCTCACGAGGGGGTACGACCGGGGAGCTGTTTTTT. It yields the protein CASSRGGTTGELFF. Full variable domain (outside the CDR3, taken from reference TRBV18 and TRBJ2-2): NAGVMQNPRHLVRRRGQEARLRCSPMKGHSHVYWYRQLPEEGLKFMVYLQKENIIDESGMPKERFSAEFPKEGPSILRIQQVVRGDSAAYFCASSRGGTTGELFFGEGSRLTVL.